Shown below are 19 T cell receptor beta chains from a single sample sequenced in a study of T cell repertoires in cytomegalovirus infection. TCRdb itself ran the reads through MiXCR, one entry per CDR3 protein. The table lists a few hundred thousand distinct CDR3 sequences, roughly 17% of them singletons. Sequenced: PBMCs. The origin of the receptors is a human donor in good health (CMV status not recorded). Some clones in this sample may be carry-over from other donors' samples.

This clonotype appeared many times. The J gene is TRBJ1-1, the V gene TRBV6-2 or TRBV6-3, with D tentatively TRBD1 (6 bases). This CDR3 has 14 amino acids. Germline loops: CDR1 MNHEY, CDR2 SVGEGT. Trimming took off 4 bases at V and 6 bases at J, with 15 bases between the two ends. The CDR3 DNA reads TGTGCCAGCAGTTCGGGCAGGGGACGGGCTGAAGCTTTCTTT. Protein product: CASSSGRGRAEAFF.

This clonotype was found a few times. This chain connects TRBV25-1 to TRBJ1-1; no definite D call. V shed 3 bases and J shed 0 bases, with 8 bases lying between them. This CDR3 is 14 amino acids long. CDR1 is MGHDK, CDR2 SYGVNS, per germline. CDR3 in DNA: TGTGCCAGCAGTGATGGTACAATGAACACTGAAGCTTTCTTT. This gives the protein CASSDGTMNTEAFF.

This clonotype has at least ten counts. The gene calls are TRBV28 and TRBJ2-5, with a weak D call TRBD1 (5 bases). V lost 5 bases and J lost 5, with 15 bases in between. The CDR3 consists of 14 residues. Germline-derived CDR1 and CDR2 are MDHEN and SYDVKM. CDR3 DNA: TGTGCCAGCAGTCTGAGACAGCACGGGGAGACCCAGTACTTC. Its protein product is CASSLRQHGETQYF.

This clonotype was counted only a few times. V gene TRBV28 combines with J gene TRBJ1-5; no clear D gene. This CDR3 has 15 residues. Germline assignment: CDR1 MDHEN and CDR2 SYDVKM. Trimming left V 5 bases short and J 3 bases short, with 14 bases between. For the CDR3, the DNA is TGTGCCAGCAGTGTGGCGGGAGAGACCAATCAGCCCCAGCATTTT. Translating it yields CASSVAGETNQPQHF.

This clonotype was recorded at least ten times. The chain uses TRBV7-8 and TRBJ1-1; D uncertain. V was pared by 5 bases and J by 2 bases, with 21 bases between. Per the germline V gene, CDR1 is SGHVS and CDR2 is FQNEAQ. The CDR3 has 17 residues. As DNA, the CDR3 is TGTGCCAGCAGCCGGGTGCAGATACAATATAAAAACACTGAAGCTTTCTTT. Protein product: CASSRVQIQYKNTEAFF.

Turning to this clonotype: A read error may explain this, as a much larger clone is one base away. The V call is TRBV11-2, the J call TRBJ2-4; 9 positions agree with TRBD2. Germline assignment: CDR1 SGHAT and CDR2 FQNNGV. The CDR3 loop spans 14 amino acids. The CDR3 bases are TGTGCCGGCAGTGCCCTAGCGGGGAGAAACATTCAGTACTTC. It encodes CAGSALAGRNIQYF.

The chain recombines TRBV5-1 with TRBJ1-1; D might be TRBD1 (5 bases). Germline-derived CDR1 and CDR2 are SGHRS and YFSETQ. This CDR3 is 14 amino acids long. V gave up 3 bases and J gave up 6 bases, with 15 bases separating them. DNA of the CDR3: TGCGCCAGCAGCTCCCAAGACAGTGGGGCTGAAGCTTTCTTT. As protein: CASSSQDSGAEAFF. Combining the CDR3 with reference TRBV5-1 and TRBJ1-1 gives the whole variable domain KAGVTQTPRYLIKTRGQQVTLSCSPISGHRSVSWYQQTPGQGLQFLFEYFSETQRNKGNFPGRFSGRQFSNSRSEMNVSTLELGDSALYLCASSSQDSGAEAFFGQGTRLTVV.

This clonotype was seen a handful of times. The chain combines TRBV7-9 with TRBJ2-7, with TRBD2 as a possible D gene (7 bases). With 5 bases removed from V and 4 bases from J, the gap between germline ends came to 18 bases. The CDR3 extends over 15 amino acids. Germline V gene lookup returns CDR1 SEHNR and CDR2 FQNEAQ (reference sequence). The CDR3 coding sequence is TGTGCCAGCAGCCCTAACGGGGGGCCCCCGTACGAGCAGTACTTC. Its protein product is CASSPNGGPPYEQYF.

The gene calls are TRBV10-3 and TRBJ2-7, with TRBD1 matching over 10 bases. From germline, CDR1 is ENHRY and CDR2 SYGVKD. The junction had 9 bases not matched to a gene; V was cut back by 11 bases and J by 2 bases. The CDR3 is made up of 14 amino acids. In nucleotides, the CDR3 is TGTGCCGCCGAATCCGGGACAGGGGCCTACGAGCAGTACTTC. Its translation is CAAESGTGAYEQYF.

As to this clonotype: Compared with germline, one end of the junction differs, possibly owing to a read error. The chain has TRBV28 and TRBJ2-4; 9 positions agree with TRBD1. Germline CDR1 MDHEN, CDR2 SYDVKM. This CDR3 comprises 11 residues. The CDR3 region has the DNA TGTGCCAGCGGAGGTCGGGACAGGGAGGACTTC. Encoded protein: CASGGRDREDF.

V usage is TRBV4-2 and J usage is TRBJ2-1; TRBD1 matches at 8 bases. CDR1 is LGHNA and CDR2 is YNFKEQ in the germline V gene. Trimming cost V 0 bases and J 7 bases; bases outside gene matches: 11. The CDR3 contains 17 residues. The CDR3 coding sequence is TGTGCCAGCAGCCAAGAAATAGTGCAGGGGGCGTATAATGAGCAGTTCTTC. Translation gives CASSQEIVQGAYNEQFF.

The chain links TRBV12-3 or TRBV12-4 to TRBJ2-1; D not certain. Trimming shortened V by 6 bases and J by 0 bases, and 12 bases separated the two germline ends. The length of the CDR3 is 15 residues. The CDR3 region has the DNA TGTGCCAGCAGGTACTATCAGAGCTCCTACAATGAGCAGTTCTTC. Its protein product is CASRYYQSSYNEQFF.

The V gene is TRBV29-1, the J gene TRBJ2-7; TRBD1 matches 9 bases. The CDR3 length is 14 residues. Germline loops: CDR1 SQVTM, CDR2 ANQGSEA. Trimming took 4 bases from V and 9 from J; bases not matched to a gene: 13. CDR3 sequence reads: CSVARDRVAHGQYF. CDR3 nucleotide sequence: TGCAGCGTTGCCCGGGACAGGGTTGCCCACGGGCAGTACTTC.

This clonotype occurred many times. V usage is TRBV4-2 and J usage is TRBJ1-5, with a tentative D call TRBD1 (6 bases). Trimming shortened V by 4 bases and J by 0 bases, and 10 bases separated the two germline ends. Germline V lookup: CDR1 LGHNA, CDR2 YNFKEQ. The CDR3 has 15 amino acids. This CDR3 reads CASSRRGYSNQPQHF. Written as DNA, the CDR3 is TGTGCCAGCAGCCGCAGGGGCTATAGCAATCAGCCCCAGCATTTT.

Notes on this clonotype: This could be a read error, since a much larger clone is one nucleotide away. The gene calls are TRBV19 and TRBJ1-1, with D unclear. CDR1 and CDR2 (germline): LNHDA, SQIVND (reference sequence). The CDR3 loop spans 13 amino acids. The V gene lost 4 bases and the J gene lost 0 bases, with 6 bases spanning the gap. The CDR3 spells CASSNFMNTEAFF. The CDR3 region has the DNA TGTGCCAGTAGTAACTTCATGAACACTGAAGCTTTCTTT. The full variable domain, with the rest looked up from reference TRBV19 and TRBJ1-1, is DGGITQSPKYLFRKEGQNVTLSCEQNLNHDAMYWYRQDPGQGLRLIYYSQIVNDFQKGDIAEGYSVSREKKESFPLTVTSAQKNPTAFYLCASSNFMNTEAFFGQGTRLTVV.

This rearrangement joins TRBV4-1 to TRBJ2-1; D remains ambiguous. V lost 2 bases to trimming and J lost 4 bases, with 9 bases between them. The CDR3 length is 14 residues. In germline, CDR1 is MGHRA, CDR2 YSYEKL. The CDR3 bases are TGCGCCAGCAGCCAACCAGATCTATACAATGAGCAGTTCTTC. Protein product: CASSQPDLYNEQFF.

The chain couples TRBV27 to TRBJ1-6, with 10 bases identical to TRBD1. CDR3 length: 16 residues. V was clipped by 9 bases and J by 8 bases; unmatched bases: 13. Germline CDR1 and CDR2: MNHEY and SMNVEV (reference sequence). DNA of the CDR3: TGTGCCAGTTCTCCGGGACAGGGGCCCCCCCATTCACCCCTCCACTTT. Translating it yields CASSPGQGPPHSPLHF.

This clonotype was seen a handful of times. J is TRBJ2-1 and V is TRBV7-2; 7 bases align to TRBD2. The CDR3 is 13 amino acids. Unmatched junction bases numbered 9, after V lost 1 base and J lost 15 bases. Germline V CDR1 and CDR2: SGHTA, FQGNSA. This chain's CDR3 is CASSLGRLARLFF. The CDR3 DNA reads as TGTGCCAGCAGCTTAGGGAGACTAGCCCGTCTGTTCTTC.

The CDR3 DNA sequence: TGTGCCAGCAGTGAATGGGCCGGCCAGCCCCAGCATTTT. Its protein is CASSEWAGQPQHF. The gene calls are TRBV25-1 and TRBJ1-5; D ambiguous. Germline CDR1 is MGHDK and CDR2 is SYGVNS. The CDR3 runs to 13 residues. V lost 1 base and J 7 bases, leaving 8 bases between the germline ends.